This passage covers 16 T cell receptor beta chains from one sample sequenced in a study of T-cell reconstitution after alpha-beta-depleted transplantation in children. Unique molecular identifiers featured in how the TCRbeta library was prepared. TCRdb processed the PCR reads anew with MiXCR; each CDR3 protein has one entry. This sample has roughly 200,000 distinct CDR3 sequences, with more than 6.5% found just once. The material sequenced was PBMCs from the stem cell graft donor, taken from the stem cell graft. Receptor source: a human donor who donated a stem cell graft to a child with Wiskott-Aldrich syndrome.

This clonotype was recorded many times. V gene TRBV5-5 combines with J gene TRBJ1-2, with TRBD1 identical over 9 bases. CDR3 length: 14 amino acids. Trimming cost V 4 bases and J 8 bases; bases outside gene matches: 9. The V gene's germline CDR1 is SGHKS and CDR2 YYEKEE (reference sequence). The CDR3 protein is CASSKGQGLEGYTF. As DNA, the CDR3 is TGTGCCAGCAGCAAAGGACAGGGGTTGGAAGGCTACACCTTC.

This clonotype has just a few counts. This sequence joins TRBV29-1 and TRBJ2-1; D might be TRBD1 (5 bases). The V and J ends lost 3 bases and 0 bases respectively, with 15 bases between them. Germline V gene lookup returns CDR1 SQVTM and CDR2 ANQGSEA. This CDR3 region has 16 residues. CDR3 DNA sequence: TGCAGCGTTGAGGTTTCGGCTGGACACTCCTACAATGAGCAGTTCTTC. This sequence encodes CSVEVSAGHSYNEQFF.

This clonotype has at least ten counts. CDR3 sequence (DNA): TGTGCCATCAGTTGGGGGACAGTCTCTGGGGCCAACGTCCTGACTTTC. It specifies CAISWGTVSGANVLTF. The V and J genes are TRBV10-3 and TRBJ2-6; 7 bases map to TRBD1. Germline V gene data show CDR1 as ENHRY and CDR2 as SYGVKD. The CDR3 sequence is 16 residues long. After removal of 5 bases from V and 0 bases from J, the junction contained 4 bases not matched to a gene.

This clonotype was counted at least ten times. This sequence joins TRBV5-1 and TRBJ2-3; a weak D match, TRBD2 (6 bases). This CDR3 comprises 15 residues. The germline V gene encodes CDR1 SGHRS and CDR2 YFSETQ. The V gene lost 2 bases and the J gene lost 3 bases, with 13 bases spanning the gap. CDR3 residues: CASSFTPGGTDTQYF. CDR3 DNA sequence: TGCGCCAGCAGCTTCACACCCGGAGGGACAGATACGCAGTATTTT.

This clonotype showed up many times. The chain links TRBV20-1 to TRBJ2-3; maybe TRBD2 (6 bases). CDR3 length: 16 amino acids. Germline V gives CDR1 DFQATT, CDR2 SNEGSKA (reference sequence). V lost 0 bases and J lost 0, with 13 bases in between. This chain's CDR3 is CSARDFKRGSTDTQYF. The CDR3 nucleotides read TGCAGTGCTAGAGATTTTAAACGGGGGAGCACAGATACGCAGTATTTT.

This clonotype was picked up many times. CDR3 protein: CASSPTSGRVNEQFF. CDR3 nucleotide sequence: TGTGCCAGCAGCCCGACTAGCGGGAGGGTGAATGAGCAGTTCTTC. This chain uses TRBV5-5 with TRBJ2-1; 14 bases are shared with TRBD2. Germline loops: CDR1 SGHKS, CDR2 YYEKEE (reference sequence). V gave up 4 bases and J gave up 7 bases; unmatched junction bases: 4. This CDR3 contains 15 residues.

This clonotype was found a few times. The CDR3 DNA reads as TGTGCCAGCAGTGAGCGCCAGGGGGTTAATGAAAAACTGTTTTTT. This translates into CASSERQGVNEKLFF. The chain combines TRBV25-1 with TRBJ1-4; TRBD1 matches at 7 bases. With V trimmed by 3 bases and J by 4 bases, 5 bases remained unmatched. CDR3 size: 15 residues. Germline values: CDR1 MGHDK, CDR2 SYGVNS.

This clonotype was picked up one time. This may come from a read error, since a much larger clone is one base off. The V call is TRBV6-1, the J call TRBJ2-2, with 8 bases that match TRBD2. From germline, CDR1 is MNHNS and CDR2 SASEGT. This CDR3 is built from 15 residues. J lost 4 bases, V lost 7 bases, and 8 bases had no gene match. CDR3 bases: TGTGCCAGCAAACTAGCGGCAGGCCCCACCGGGGAGCTGTTTTTT. The encoded protein is CASKLAAGPTGELFF.

This clonotype was found many times. CDR3 in amino acids: CASSSRQGATSNQPQHF. CDR3 bases: TGTGCCAGCAGCTCCAGACAGGGGGCCACTAGCAATCAGCCCCAGCATTTT. The chain couples TRBV7-2 to TRBJ1-5; 10 nucleotides match TRBD1. The junction had 6 bases not matched to a gene; V was cut back by 4 bases and J by 0 bases. The CDR3 sequence is 17 residues long. Germline V CDR1 and CDR2: SGHTA, FQGNSA. Full variable domain (missing parts from reference TRBV7-2 and TRBJ1-5): GAGVSQSPSNKVTEKGKDVELRCDPISGHTALYWYRQSLGQGLEFLIYFQGNSAPDKSGLPSDRFSAERTGGSVSTLTIQRTQQEDSAVYLCASSSRQGATSNQPQHFGDGTRLSIL.

This clonotype was picked up many times. This chain uses TRBV27 with TRBJ2-7; 10 nucleotides agree with TRBD2. From germline, CDR1 is MNHEY and CDR2 SMNVEV (reference sequence). J lost 7 bases, V lost 8 bases, and 11 bases had no gene match. This CDR3 region has 14 residues. DNA of the CDR3: TGTGCCAGCTTAAGACTAGCGGGCTCAGGGGAGCAGTACTTC. Translation: CASLRLAGSGEQYF.

This clonotype was seen repeatedly, ten times or more. The genes are TRBV5-1 and TRBJ2-7; 7 nucleotides align to TRBD1. CDR3 length: 14 amino acids. Germline values: CDR1 SGHRS, CDR2 YFSETQ. V shed 4 bases and J 3 bases; nucleotides not matched to a gene: 7. CDR3 sequence (DNA): TGCGCCAGCAGCCTCACAGGGGCCGTCTACGAGCAGTACTTC. Its translation: CASSLTGAVYEQYF.

This clonotype was recorded many times. This sequence joins TRBV12-3 or TRBV12-4 and TRBJ2-7, with a possible D match to TRBD2 (6 bases). Trimming took off 6 bases at V and 1 base at J, with 22 bases between the two ends. The CDR3 runs to 17 residues. The CDR3 loop is CASSPLMSSGLSYEQYF. CDR3 bases: TGTGCCAGCAGCCCGCTTATGAGTAGCGGCTTATCCTACGAGCAGTACTTC.

This clonotype was seen repeatedly, ten times or more. The genes are TRBV18 and TRBJ2-3; 8 positions agree with TRBD2. Germline CDR1 KGHSH, CDR2 LQKENI. J lost 5 bases, V lost 2 bases, and 12 bases had no gene match. There are 17 residues in the CDR3. CDR3 amino acids: CASSPATSGDDGDTQYF. The CDR3 DNA reads as TGTGCCAGCTCACCAGCCACTAGCGGAGATGACGGAGATACGCAGTATTTT.

This clonotype was seen ten or more times. The J gene is TRBJ1-1, the V gene TRBV12-3 or TRBV12-4, with unresolved D. Trimming removed 5 bases at V and 6 bases at J, with 22 bases between. This CDR3 is built from 16 residues. The CDR3 loop is CASSPRPREKGAEAFF. Here the CDR3 DNA reads TGTGCCAGCAGTCCCCGCCCTCGCGAGAAGGGCGCTGAAGCTTTCTTT.

This clonotype was detected many times. The genes are TRBV4-1 and TRBJ2-3; D unclear. V lost 4 bases, J lost 2 bases, and 10 bases lay in between. Germline CDR1 and CDR2: MGHRA and YSYEKL. The CDR3 totals 14 residues. In DNA, the CDR3 is TGCGCCAGCAGCCCCGCGGATGACACAGATACGCAGTATTTT. Translating it yields CASSPADDTDTQYF.

This clonotype showed up many times. The rearrangement uses TRBV7-8 and TRBJ2-3, with TRBD1 as a possible D gene (6 bases). The CDR3 loop spans 16 amino acids. Trimming removed 1 base at V and 0 bases at J, with 11 bases between. Germline V gene sequence: CDR1 SGHVS, CDR2 FQNEAQ. The CDR3 DNA is TGTGCCAGCAGCTTAGACCAGGGGCCAAGCACAGATACGCAGTATTTT. Translated: CASSLDQGPSTDTQYF.